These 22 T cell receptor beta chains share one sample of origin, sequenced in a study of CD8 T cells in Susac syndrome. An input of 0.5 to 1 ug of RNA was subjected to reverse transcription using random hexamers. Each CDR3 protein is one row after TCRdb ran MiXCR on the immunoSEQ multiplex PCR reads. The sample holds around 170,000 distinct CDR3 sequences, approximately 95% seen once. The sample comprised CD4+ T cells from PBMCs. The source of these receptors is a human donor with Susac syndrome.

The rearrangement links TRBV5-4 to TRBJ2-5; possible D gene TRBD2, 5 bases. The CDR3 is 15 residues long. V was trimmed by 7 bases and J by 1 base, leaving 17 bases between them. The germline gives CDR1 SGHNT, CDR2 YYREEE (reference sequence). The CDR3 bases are TGTGCCAGCTATTGGGCAGGTGGAGGCCAAGAGACCCAGTACTTC. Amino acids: CASYWAGGGQETQYF.

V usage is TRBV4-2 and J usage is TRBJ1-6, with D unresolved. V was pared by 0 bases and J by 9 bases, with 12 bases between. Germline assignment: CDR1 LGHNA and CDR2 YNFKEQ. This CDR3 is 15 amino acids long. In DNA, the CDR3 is TGTGCCAGCAGCCAAGAATCCGGGCCCGCTTCACCCCTCCACTTT. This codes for CASSQESGPASPLHF.

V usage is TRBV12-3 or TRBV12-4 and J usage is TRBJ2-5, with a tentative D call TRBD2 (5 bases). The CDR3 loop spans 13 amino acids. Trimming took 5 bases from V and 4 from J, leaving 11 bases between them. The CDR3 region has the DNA TGTGCCAGCAGTGGCGCGGGTGGAGAGACCCAGTACTTC. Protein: CASSGAGGETQYF.

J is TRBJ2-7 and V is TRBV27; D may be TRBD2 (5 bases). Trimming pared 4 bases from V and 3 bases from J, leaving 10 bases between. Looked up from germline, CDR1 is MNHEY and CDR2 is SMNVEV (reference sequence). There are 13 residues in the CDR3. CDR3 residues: CASSSGGSYEQYF. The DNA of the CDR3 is TGTGCCAGCAGTTCGGGTGGGAGCTACGAGCAGTACTTC.

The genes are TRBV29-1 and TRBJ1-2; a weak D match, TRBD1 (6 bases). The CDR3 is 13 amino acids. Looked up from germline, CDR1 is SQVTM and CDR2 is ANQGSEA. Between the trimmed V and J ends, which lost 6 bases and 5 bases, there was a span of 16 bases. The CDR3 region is CSVGGGSGYGYTF. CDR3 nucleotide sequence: TGCAGCGTCGGAGGGGGAAGCGGATATGGCTACACCTTC.

This chain's CDR3 is CASRPAGIYEQFF. In DNA form, the CDR3 reads TGTGCCAGTAGGCCAGCGGGGATCTATGAGCAGTTCTTC. The V call is TRBV19, the J call TRBJ2-1, with 7 bases aligning to TRBD2. V was pared by 6 bases and J by 8 bases, with 7 bases of the junction left unmatched. Germline V gene lookup returns CDR1 LNHDA and CDR2 SQIVND (reference sequence). CDR3 length: 13 amino acids. The full variable domain, in which reference TRBV19 and TRBJ2-1 provide the parts outside the CDR3, is DGGITQSPKYLFRKEGQNVTLSCEQNLNHDAMYWYRQDPGQGLRLIYYSQIVNDFQKGDIAEGYSVSREKKESFPLTVTSAQKNPTAFYLCASRPAGIYEQFFGPGTRLTVL.

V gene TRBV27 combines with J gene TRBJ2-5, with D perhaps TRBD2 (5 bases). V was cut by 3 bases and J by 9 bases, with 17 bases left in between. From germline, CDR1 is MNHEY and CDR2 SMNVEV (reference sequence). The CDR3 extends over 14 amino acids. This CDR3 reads CASSFRSGGVAQYF. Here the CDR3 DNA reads TGTGCCAGCAGTTTTAGGAGCGGTGGGGTGGCCCAGTACTTC.

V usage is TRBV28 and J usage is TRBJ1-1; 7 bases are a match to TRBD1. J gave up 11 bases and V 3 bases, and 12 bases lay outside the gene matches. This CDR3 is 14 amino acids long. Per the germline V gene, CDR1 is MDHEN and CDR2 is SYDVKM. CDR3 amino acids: CASSFSDRVWWAFF. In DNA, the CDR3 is TGTGCCAGCAGTTTCTCCGACAGGGTTTGGTGGGCTTTCTTT.

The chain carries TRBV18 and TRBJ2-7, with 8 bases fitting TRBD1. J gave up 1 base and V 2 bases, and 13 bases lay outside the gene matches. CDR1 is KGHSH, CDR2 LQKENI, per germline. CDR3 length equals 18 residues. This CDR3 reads CASSPGVGQGALSYEQYF. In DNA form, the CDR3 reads TGTGCCAGCTCACCAGGGGTAGGGCAGGGGGCCCTTTCCTACGAGCAGTACTTC.

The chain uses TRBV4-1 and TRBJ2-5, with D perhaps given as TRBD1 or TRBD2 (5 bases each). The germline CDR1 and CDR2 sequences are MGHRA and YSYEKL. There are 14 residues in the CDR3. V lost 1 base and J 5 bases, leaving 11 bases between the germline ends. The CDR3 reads CASSQVLGVETQYF. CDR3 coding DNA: TGCGCCAGCAGCCAAGTTTTGGGGGTGGAGACCCAGTACTTC.

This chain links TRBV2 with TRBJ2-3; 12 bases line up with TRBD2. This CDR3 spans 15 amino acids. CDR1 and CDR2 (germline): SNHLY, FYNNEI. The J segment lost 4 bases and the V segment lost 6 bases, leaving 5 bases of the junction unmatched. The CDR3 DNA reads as TGTGCCAGCAGGCAGACTAGCGGGGGAGCAGATACGCAGTATTTT. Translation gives CASRQTSGGADTQYF.

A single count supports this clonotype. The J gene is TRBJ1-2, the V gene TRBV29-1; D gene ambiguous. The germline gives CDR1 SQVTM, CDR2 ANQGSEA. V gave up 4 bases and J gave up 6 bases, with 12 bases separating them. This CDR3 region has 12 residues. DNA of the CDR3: TGCAGCGTTGTAGCCGGGCTTAATGGCTACACCTTC. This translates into CSVVAGLNGYTF.

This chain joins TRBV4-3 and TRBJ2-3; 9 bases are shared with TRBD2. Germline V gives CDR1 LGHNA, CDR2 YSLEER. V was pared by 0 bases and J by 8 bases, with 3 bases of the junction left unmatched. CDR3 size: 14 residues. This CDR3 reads CASSQDRTSATQYF. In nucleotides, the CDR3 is TGCGCCAGCAGCCAAGACCGGACTAGCGCTACGCAGTATTTT.

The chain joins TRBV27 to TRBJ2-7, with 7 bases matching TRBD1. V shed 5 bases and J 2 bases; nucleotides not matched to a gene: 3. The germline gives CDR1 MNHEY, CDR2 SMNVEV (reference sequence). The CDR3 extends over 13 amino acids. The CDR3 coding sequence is TGTGCCAGCAGTCCAGGACAGGCCTACGAGCAGTACGTC. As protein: CASSPGQAYEQYV.

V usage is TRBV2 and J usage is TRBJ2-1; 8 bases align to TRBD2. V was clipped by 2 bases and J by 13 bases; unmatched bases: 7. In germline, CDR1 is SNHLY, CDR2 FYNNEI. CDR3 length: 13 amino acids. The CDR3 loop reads CASSEFNGGDQFF. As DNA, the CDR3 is TGTGCCAGCAGTGAATTTAACGGGGGGGATCAGTTCTTC.

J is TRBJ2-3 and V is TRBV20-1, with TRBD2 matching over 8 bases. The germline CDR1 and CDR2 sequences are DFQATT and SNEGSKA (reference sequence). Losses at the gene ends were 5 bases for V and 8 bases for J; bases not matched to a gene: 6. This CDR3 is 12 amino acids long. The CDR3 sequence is CSAPGSGGTQYF. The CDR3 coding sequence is TGCAGTGCTCCCGGGAGCGGGGGTACGCAGTATTTT.

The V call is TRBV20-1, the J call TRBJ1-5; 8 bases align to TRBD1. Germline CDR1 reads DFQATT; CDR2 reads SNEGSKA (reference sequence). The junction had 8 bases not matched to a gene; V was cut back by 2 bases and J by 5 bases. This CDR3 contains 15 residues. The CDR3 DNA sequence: TGCAGTGCTAGATTGGACAGGGAATATCATCAGCCCCAGCATTTT. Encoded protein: CSARLDREYHQPQHF.

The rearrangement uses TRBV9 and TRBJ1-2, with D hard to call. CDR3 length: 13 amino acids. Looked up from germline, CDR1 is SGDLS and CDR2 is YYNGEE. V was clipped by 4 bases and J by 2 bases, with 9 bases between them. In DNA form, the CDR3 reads TGTGCCAGCAGCCGTGACCCCAACTATGGCTACACCTTC. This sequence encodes CASSRDPNYGYTF. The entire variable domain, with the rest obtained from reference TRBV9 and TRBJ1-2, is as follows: DSGVTQTPKHLITATGQRVTLRCSPRSGDLSVYWYQQSLDQGLQFLIQYYNGEERAKGNILERFSAQQFPDLHSELNLSSLELGDSALYFCASSRDPNYGYTFGSGTRLTVV.

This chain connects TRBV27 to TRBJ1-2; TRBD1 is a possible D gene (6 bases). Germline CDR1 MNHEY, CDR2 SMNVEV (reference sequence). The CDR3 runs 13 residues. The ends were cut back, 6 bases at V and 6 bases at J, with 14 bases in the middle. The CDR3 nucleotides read TGTGCCAGCAGATCCGCAGGGGAACATGGCTACACCTTC. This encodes CASRSAGEHGYTF.

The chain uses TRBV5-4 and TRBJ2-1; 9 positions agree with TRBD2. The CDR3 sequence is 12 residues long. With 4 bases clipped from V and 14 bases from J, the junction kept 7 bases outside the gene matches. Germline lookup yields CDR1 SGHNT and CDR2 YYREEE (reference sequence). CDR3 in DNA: TGTGCCAGCAGCATAGAGCGGGAGGTGGAGTTCTTC. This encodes CASSIEREVEFF.

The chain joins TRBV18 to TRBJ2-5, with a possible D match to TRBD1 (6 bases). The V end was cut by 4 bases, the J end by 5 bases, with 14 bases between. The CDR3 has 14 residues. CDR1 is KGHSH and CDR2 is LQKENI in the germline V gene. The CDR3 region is CASSRGQLGETQYF. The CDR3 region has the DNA TGTGCCAGCTCACGCGGACAGCTGGGTGAGACCCAGTACTTC. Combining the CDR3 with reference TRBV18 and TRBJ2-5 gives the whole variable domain NAGVMQNPRHLVRRRGQEARLRCSPMKGHSHVYWYRQLPEEGLKFMVYLQKENIIDESGMPKERFSAEFPKEGPSILRIQQVVRGDSAAYFCASSRGQLGETQYFGPGTRLLVL.

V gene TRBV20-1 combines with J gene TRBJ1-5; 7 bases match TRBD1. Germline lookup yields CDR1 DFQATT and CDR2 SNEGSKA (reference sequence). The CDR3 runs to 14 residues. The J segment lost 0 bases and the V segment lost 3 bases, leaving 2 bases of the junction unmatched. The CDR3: CSARGQYSNQPQHF. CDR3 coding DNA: TGCAGTGCTAGGGGACAGTATAGCAATCAGCCCCAGCATTTT.